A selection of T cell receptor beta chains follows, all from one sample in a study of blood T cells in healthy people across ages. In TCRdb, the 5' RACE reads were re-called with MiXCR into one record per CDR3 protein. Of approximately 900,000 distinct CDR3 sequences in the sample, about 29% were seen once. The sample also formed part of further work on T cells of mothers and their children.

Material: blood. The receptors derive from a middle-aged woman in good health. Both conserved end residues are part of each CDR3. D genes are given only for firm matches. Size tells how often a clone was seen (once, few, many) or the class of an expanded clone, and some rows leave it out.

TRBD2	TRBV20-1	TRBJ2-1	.	TGCAGTGCTAGAATAACTAGCGGGGTCTCCTACAATGAGCAGTTCTTC	CSARITSGVSYNEQFF
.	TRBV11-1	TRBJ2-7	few	TGTGCCAGCAGCTTTACCGAGCACGAGCAGTACTTC	CASSFTEHEQYF
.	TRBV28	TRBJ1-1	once	TGTGCCAGCAGTCCCGGGGGGGGGGAGGAGAACACTGAAGCTTTCTTT	CASSPGGGEENTEAFF
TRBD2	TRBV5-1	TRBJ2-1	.	TGCGCCAGCAACGACCCGGGGGGGAGAGGAGGTGAGCAGTTCTTC	CASNDPGGRGGEQFF
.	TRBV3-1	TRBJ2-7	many	TGTGCCAGCAGCCGCGGGACCCCCGGCTCCTACGAGCAGTACTTC	CASSRGTPGSYEQYF
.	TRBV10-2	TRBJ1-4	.	TGCGCCAGCAGTGAGTCGGGGACAACTAATGAAAAACTGTTTTTT	CASSESGTTNEKLFF
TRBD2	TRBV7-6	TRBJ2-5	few	TGTGCCAGCAGCTTAGAAGGGACTAGCGGGTACAATGAGCAGTACTTC	CASSLEGTSGYNEQYF
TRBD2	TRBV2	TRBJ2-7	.	TGTGCCAGCAATCCGGGACTAGCTCCCGAGCAGTACTTC	CASNPGLAPEQYF
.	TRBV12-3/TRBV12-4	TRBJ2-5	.	TGTGCCAGCAGTTTAGCGTTTAATCGATTTGAAGGTCAAGAGACCCAGTACTTC	CASSLAFNRFEGQETQYF
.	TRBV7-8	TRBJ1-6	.	TGTGCCAGCGGGGGGGTACGGTCCCATTCACCCCTCCACTTT	CASGGVRSHSPLHF
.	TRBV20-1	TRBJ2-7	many	TGCAGTGCTAGAGTCCGCCCCCACTACGAGCAGTACTTC	CSARVRPHYEQYF
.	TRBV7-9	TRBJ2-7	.	TGTTCCAGCAGCTGGGATAACGAGCAGTACTTC	CSSSWDNEQYF
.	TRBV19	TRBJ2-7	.	TGTGCCAGTAGTATATCCCCGGGACCCTACGAGCAGTACTTC	CASSISPGPYEQYF
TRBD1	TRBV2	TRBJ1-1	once	TGTGCCAGCAGCTCCGACAGGGAAGCTGAAGCTTTCTTT	CASSSDREAEAFF
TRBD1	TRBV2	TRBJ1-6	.	TGTGCCAGCATCCCCGACAGGGGGCTTGGACCCCTCCACTTT	CASIPDRGLGPLHF
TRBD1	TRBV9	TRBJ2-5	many	TGTGCCAGCAGCGACGGGACAGCCCCGACCCAGTACTTC	CASSDGTAPTQYF
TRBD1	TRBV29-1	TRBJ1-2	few	TGCAGCGTTCAGAGTGACAGGGGCGGCTACACCTTC	CSVQSDRGGYTF
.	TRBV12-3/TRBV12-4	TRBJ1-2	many	TGTGCCAGCAGCTCCTCAGCAGGGGACGGCTACTATGGCTACACCTTC	CASSSSAGDGYYGYTF
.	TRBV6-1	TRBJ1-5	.	TGTGCCAGCAGTGAGGTGACAGATCAGCCCCAGCATTTT	CASSEVTDQPQHF
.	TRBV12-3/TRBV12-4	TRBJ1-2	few	TGTGCCAGCAGTTTAAGAAGGGTTACTATCTATGGCTACACCTTC	CASSLRRVTIYGYTF
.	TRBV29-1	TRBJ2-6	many	TGCAGCGTTGAAGACCAGTGGTCCCCCGGGGCCAACGTCCTGACTTTC	CSVEDQWSPGANVLTF
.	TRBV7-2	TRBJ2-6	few	TGTGCCAGCAGCTTGTTCGGCGAGATCTCTGGGGCCAACGTCCTGACTTTC	CASSLFGEISGANVLTF
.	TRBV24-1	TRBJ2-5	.	TGTGCCACCAGTGATTCCATGGGCGGTCAAGAGACCCAGTACTTC	CATSDSMGGQETQYF
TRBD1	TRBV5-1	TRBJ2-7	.	TGCGCCAGCAGCTTGAACCAGGGGGCGCGAGGTGAGCAGTACTTC	CASSLNQGARGEQYF
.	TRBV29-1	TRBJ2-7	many	TGCAGCGCTGGGAAGGGCCCCTACGAGCAGTACTTC	CSAGKGPYEQYF
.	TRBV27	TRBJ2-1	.	TGTGCCAGCACCCTTGGGGGTCGTGACAATGAGCAGTTCTTC	CASTLGGRDNEQFF
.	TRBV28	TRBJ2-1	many	TGTGCCAGCAGTTTGACAAACTCCTACAATGAGCAGTTCTTC	CASSLTNSYNEQFF
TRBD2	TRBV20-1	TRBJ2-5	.	TGCAGTGCAATAGCGGGAGGGAATGGAGAGACCCAGTACTTC	CSAIAGGNGETQYF
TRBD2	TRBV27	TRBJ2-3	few	TGTGCCAGCACTAAGGGAGGGGATACGCAGTATTTT	CASTKGGDTQYF
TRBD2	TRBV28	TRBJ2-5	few	TGTGCCAGCAGTTTTAAGGCGGGGGGAGTAAAAGAGACCCAGTACTTC	CASSFKAGGVKETQYF
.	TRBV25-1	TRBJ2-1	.	TGTGCCAGCAGAGACCATTTGCGGGAGCAGTTCTTC	CASRDHLREQFF
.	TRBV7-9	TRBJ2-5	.	TGTGCCAGCAGCCCTAAGGACAACCCCCAAGAGACCCAGTACTTC	CASSPKDNPQETQYF
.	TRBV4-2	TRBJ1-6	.	TGTGCCAGCAGCCAAGAACATGGGTTTAGCGCTCCCCGCCACTTT	CASSQEHGFSAPRHF
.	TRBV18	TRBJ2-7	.	TGTGCCAGCTCACCGCGGGACACCCGGGTGGAGCAGTACTTC	CASSPRDTRVEQYF
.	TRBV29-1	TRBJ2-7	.	TGCAGCGTTGAAGGGACGGATTCGTACGGGCAGTACTTC	CSVEGTDSYGQYF
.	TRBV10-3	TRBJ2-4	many	TGTGCCATCAGTGAGCCCTCCGGGGCTATTCAGTACTTC	CAISEPSGAIQYF
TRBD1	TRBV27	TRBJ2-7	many	TGTGCCAGCAGTTGGGTGGACAGGAACGAGCAGTACTTC	CASSWVDRNEQYF
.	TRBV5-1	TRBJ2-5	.	TGCGCCGGCAGCCCCAACCAAGAGCGGTTAGAAGAGACCCAGTACTTC	CAGSPNQERLEETQYF
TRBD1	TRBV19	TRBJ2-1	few	TGTGCCAGTAGTCCTACACCGGGACAGGGGGCCCCTGAGCAGTTCTTC	CASSPTPGQGAPEQFF
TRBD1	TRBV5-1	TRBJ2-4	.	TGCGCCAGCAGAAAGGGGGCGGCGAGCATTCAGTACTTC	CASRKGAASIQYF
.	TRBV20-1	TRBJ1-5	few	TGCAGTGCTACGGTACGCGGAACCATCAATCAGCCCCAGCATTTT	CSATVRGTINQPQHF
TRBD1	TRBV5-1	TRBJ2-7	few	TGCGCCAGCAACCTGGGCCTGGGACAGGGTGGCGAGCAGTACTTC	CASNLGLGQGGEQYF
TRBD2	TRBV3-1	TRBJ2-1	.	TGTGCCAGCAGCCAAGGGGCGGGGGGGAGGAATGAGCAGTTCTTC	CASSQGAGGRNEQFF
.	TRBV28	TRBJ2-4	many	TGTGCCAGCAGTTTCCTTACTACAGGGCCAAAAAACATTCAGTACTTC	CASSFLTTGPKNIQYF
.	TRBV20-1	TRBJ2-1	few	TGCAGTGCTCCCAAGGGCTCCTACAATGAGCAGTTCTTC	CSAPKGSYNEQFF
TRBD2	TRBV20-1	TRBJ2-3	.	TGCAGTGCTCGGAGGGGGACTAGCGGGGCCGATAGCACAGATACGCAGTATTTT	CSARRGTSGADSTDTQYF
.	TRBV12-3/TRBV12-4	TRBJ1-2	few	TGTGCCAGCAGTTCCACCCCCGGGGGGCAGGGCTACACCTTC	CASSSTPGGQGYTF
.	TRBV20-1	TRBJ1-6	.	TGCAGTGCCCTAGACAGACTCCTCTCCTATAATTCACCCCTCCACTTT	CSALDRLLSYNSPLHF
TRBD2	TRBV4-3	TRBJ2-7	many	TGCGCCAGCAGCCAAGAACGAGCGGGGGGCCTCTCCTACGAGCAGTACTTC	CASSQERAGGLSYEQYF
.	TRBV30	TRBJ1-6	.	TGTGCCTGGAGTGTATCGAGTTCACCCCTCCACTTT	CAWSVSSSPLHF
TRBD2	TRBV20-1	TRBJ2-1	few	TGCAGTGCTAGACAACAGGGAAGGCGGGGGGGCGATGAGCAGTTCTTC	CSARQQGRRGGDEQFF
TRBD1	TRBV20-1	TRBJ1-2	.	TGCAGTGCTAGAGAGACGGGACAGCGGAACTATGGCTACACCTTC	CSARETGQRNYGYTF
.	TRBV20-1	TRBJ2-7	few	TGCAGTGCTAGAGTCATAGGGAACACCGAGCAGTACTTC	CSARVIGNTEQYF
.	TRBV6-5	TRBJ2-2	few	TGTGCCAGCACTTCCCGCGAGTTGGCGAACACCGGGGAGCTGTTTTTT	CASTSRELANTGELFF